This T cell receptor beta chain came from a study of OX40 agonist ivuxolimab in advanced cancers. Study background: All patients had ivuxolimab intravenously every 2 weeks at 0.01 to 10 mg/kg. Study conclusions and caveats: Antigen specificity remained undetermined for the expanded peripheral T cells. In CD8+ T cells, expanded clones were on average more numerous than in CD4+.

At baseline, cycle 4 day 1, and cycle 7 day 1, blood was sampled. Libraries were prepared by immunoSEQ multiplex PCR; TCRdb keeps only in-frame clonotypes and omits some of them. This table holds approximately 19,000 clones, approximately 80% found once. Notes on this clone: The antigen remains unidentified.

The input for sequencing was CD4+ or CD8+ T cells sorted from blood, taken in a trial of the OX40 agonist ivuxolimab. This sequence was found in an adult with an advanced solid tumor such as melanoma, head and neck, liver or kidney cancer.

CDR3 in amino acids: CASSEGQGLFEQYF. For the CDR3, the DNA is TGTGCCAGCAGTGAAGGCCAGGGTCTCTTCGAGCAGTACTTC. This rearrangement joins TRBV2 to TRBJ2-7, with a tentative D call TRBD1 (5 bases). This CDR3 contains 14 residues. V was clipped by 1 base and J by 6 bases, with 13 bases between them. Germline CDR1 reads SNHLY; CDR2 reads FYNNEI.